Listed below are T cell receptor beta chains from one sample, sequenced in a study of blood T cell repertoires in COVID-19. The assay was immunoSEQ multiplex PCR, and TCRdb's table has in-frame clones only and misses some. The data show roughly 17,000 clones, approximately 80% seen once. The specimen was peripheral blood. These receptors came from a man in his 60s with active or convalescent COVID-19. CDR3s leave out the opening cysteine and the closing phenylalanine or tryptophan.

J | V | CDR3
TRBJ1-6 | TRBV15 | ATSRDWDRTNSPLH
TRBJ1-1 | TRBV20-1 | SARATEAF
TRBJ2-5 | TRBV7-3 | ASSGGTGEETQY
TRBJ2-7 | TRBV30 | AWRGTSGIYEQY
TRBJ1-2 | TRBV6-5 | ASSRGTVSNYGYT
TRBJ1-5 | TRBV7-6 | ASSLEADRDSNQPQH
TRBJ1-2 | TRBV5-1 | ASSFGQMMGYT
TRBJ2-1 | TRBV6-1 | ASSEGTGEF
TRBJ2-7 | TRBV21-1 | ASSKNLRNYGREAHYEQY
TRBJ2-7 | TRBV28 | ASSSTQGPNEQY
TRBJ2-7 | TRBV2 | ASSEAGLAGLKEQY
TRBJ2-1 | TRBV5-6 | ASSLQGNEQF
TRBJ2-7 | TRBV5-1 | ASSFTGGEQY
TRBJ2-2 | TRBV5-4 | ASRGGGLNTGELF
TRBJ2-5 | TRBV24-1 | ATSGGTSGQRETQY
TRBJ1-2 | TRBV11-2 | ASSLAGDYGYT
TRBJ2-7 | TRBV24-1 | ATSDSSGGGEQY
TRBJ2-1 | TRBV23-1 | ASSQSRRVRNEQF
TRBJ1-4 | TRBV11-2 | ASKGDRANEKLF
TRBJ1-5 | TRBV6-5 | ASSSLGGSNQPQH
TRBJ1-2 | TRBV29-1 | SVTQTGGAGYT
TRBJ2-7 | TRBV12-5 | ASEATGSYEQY
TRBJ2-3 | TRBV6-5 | ASRLREDTDTQY
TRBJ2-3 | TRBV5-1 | ASSLANGRGTESTDTQY